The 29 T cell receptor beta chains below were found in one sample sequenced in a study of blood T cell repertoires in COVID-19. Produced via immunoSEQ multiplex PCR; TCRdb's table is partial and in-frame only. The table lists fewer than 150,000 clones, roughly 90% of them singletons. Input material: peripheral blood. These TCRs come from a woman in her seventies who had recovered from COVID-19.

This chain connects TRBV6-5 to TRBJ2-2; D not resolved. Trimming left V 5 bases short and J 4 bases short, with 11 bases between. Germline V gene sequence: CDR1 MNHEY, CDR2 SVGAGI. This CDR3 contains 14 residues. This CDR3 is CASSMNTVTGELFF. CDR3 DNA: TGTGCCAGCAGTATGAATACAGTCACCGGGGAGCTGTTTTTT.

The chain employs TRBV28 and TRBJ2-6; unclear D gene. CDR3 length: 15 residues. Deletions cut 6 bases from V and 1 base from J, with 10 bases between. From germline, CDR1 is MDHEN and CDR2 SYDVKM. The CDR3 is CASRPSKSGANVLTF. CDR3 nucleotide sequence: TGTGCCAGCAGGCCATCTAAATCTGGGGCCAACGTCCTGACTTTC.

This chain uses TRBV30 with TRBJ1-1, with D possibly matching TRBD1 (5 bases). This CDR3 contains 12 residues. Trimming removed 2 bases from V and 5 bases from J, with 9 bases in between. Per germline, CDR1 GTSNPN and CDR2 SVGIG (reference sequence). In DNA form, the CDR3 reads TGTGCCTGGAGTAGGGCAGGGACTGAAGCTTTCTTT. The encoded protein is CAWSRAGTEAFF.

The CDR3, as DNA: TGTGCCAGCAGGTCGCAGGGCTTCCGCCGATCACCCCTCCACTTT. Encoded protein: CASRSQGFRRSPLHF. This chain uses TRBV6-5 with TRBJ1-6; D may be TRBD1 (5 bases). Germline V gives CDR1 MNHEY, CDR2 SVGAGI. This CDR3 is built from 15 residues. Trimming took off 6 bases at V and 10 bases at J, with 19 bases between the two ends.

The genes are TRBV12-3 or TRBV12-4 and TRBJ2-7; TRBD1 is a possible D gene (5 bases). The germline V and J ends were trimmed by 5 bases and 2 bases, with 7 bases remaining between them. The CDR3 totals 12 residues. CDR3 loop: CASSPTAYEQYF. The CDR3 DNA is TGTGCCAGCAGTCCGACAGCCTACGAGCAGTACTTC.

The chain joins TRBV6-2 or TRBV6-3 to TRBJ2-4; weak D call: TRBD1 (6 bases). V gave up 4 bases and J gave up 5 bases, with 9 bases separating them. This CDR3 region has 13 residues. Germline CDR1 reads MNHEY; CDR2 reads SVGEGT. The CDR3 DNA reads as TGTGCCAGCAGTTTTGCAGGGGAAAACATTCAGTACTTC. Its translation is CASSFAGENIQYF.

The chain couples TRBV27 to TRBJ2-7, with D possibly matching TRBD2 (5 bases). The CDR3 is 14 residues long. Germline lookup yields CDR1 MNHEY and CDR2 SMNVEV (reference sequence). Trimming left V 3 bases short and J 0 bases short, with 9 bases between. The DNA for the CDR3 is TGTGCCAGCAGTTTTAGTCGGGACTCCTACGAGCAGTACTTC. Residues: CASSFSRDSYEQYF.

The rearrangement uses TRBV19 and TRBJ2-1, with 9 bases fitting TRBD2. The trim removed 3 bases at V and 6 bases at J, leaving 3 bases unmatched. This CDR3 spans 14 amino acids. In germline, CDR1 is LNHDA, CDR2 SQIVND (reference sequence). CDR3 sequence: CASSISGGFNEQFF. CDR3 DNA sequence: TGTGCCAGTAGTATCAGCGGGGGGTTCAATGAGCAGTTCTTC. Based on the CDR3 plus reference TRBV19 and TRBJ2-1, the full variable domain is DGGITQSPKYLFRKEGQNVTLSCEQNLNHDAMYWYRQDPGQGLRLIYYSQIVNDFQKGDIAEGYSVSREKKESFPLTVTSAQKNPTAFYLCASSISGGFNEQFFGPGTRLTVL.

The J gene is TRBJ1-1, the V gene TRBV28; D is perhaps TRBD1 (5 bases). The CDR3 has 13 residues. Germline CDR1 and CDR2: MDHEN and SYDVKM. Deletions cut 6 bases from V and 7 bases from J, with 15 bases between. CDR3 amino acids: CASRVTGLLEAFF. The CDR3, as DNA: TGTGCCAGCAGGGTAACAGGTCTCCTTGAAGCTTTCTTT.

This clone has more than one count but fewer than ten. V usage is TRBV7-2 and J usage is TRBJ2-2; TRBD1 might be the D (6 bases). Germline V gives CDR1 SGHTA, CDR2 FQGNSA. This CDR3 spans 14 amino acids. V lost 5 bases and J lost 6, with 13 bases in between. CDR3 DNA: TGTGCCAGCAGCCACCGGTCAGGGGCCGGGGAGCTGTTTTTT. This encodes CASSHRSGAGELFF.

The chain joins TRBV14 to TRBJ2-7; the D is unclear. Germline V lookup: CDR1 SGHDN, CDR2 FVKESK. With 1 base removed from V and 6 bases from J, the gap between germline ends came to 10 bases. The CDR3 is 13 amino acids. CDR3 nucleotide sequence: TGTGCCAGCAGCCAAGCGCGGCCTGGCGAGCAGTACTTC. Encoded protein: CASSQARPGEQYF.

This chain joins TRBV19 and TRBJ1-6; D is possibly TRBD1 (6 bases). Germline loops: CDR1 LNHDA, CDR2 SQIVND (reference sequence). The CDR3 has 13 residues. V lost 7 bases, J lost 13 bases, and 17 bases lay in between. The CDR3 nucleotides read TGTGCCAGTAATCGTGCAGGGGATGCGCCCCTCCACTTT. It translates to CASNRAGDAPLHF.

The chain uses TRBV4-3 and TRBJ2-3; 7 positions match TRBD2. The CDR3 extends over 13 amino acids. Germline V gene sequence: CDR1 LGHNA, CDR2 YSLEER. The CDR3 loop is CAAAGSVADTQYF. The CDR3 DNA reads TGCGCTGCAGCGGGATCCGTTGCAGATACGCAGTATTTT.

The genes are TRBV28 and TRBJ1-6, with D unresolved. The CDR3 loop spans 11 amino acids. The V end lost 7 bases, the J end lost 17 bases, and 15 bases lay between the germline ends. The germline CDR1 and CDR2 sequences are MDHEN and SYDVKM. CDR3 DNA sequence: TGTGCCAGCAACGAGGGAATCGTGATCCACTTT. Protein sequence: CASNEGIVIHF. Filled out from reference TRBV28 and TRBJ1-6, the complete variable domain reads DVKVTQSSRYLVKRTGEKVFLECVQDMDHENMFWYRQDPGLGLRLIYFSYDVKMKEKGDIPEGYSVSREKKERFSLILESASTNQTSMYLCASNEGIVIHFGNGTRLTVT.

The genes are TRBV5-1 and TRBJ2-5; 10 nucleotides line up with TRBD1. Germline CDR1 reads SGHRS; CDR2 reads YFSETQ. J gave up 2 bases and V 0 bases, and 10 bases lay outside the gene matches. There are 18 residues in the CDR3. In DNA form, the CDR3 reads TGCGCCAGCAGCTTGGGCCCCACCGACAGGGGGCGACAAGAGACCCAGTACTTC. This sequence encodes CASSLGPTDRGRQETQYF.

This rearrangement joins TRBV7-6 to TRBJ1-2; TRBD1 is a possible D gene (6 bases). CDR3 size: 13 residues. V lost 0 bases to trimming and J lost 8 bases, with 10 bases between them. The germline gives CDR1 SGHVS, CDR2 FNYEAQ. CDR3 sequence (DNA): TGTGCCAGCAGCTTAGCACAGGGTGAAGGCTACACCTTC. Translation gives CASSLAQGEGYTF.

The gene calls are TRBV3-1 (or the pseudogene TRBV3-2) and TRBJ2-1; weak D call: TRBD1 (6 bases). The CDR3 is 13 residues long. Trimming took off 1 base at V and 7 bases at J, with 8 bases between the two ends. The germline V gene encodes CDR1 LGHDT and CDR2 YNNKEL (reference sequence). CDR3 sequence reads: CASSQGRGNEQFF. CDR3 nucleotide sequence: TGTGCCAGCAGCCAAGGCAGGGGAAATGAGCAGTTCTTC.

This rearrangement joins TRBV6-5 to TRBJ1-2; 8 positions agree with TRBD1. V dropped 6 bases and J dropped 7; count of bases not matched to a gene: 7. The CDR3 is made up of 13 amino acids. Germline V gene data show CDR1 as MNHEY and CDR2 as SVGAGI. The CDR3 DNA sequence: TGTGCCAGCAGATTCGGACAGGGCGGTGGCTACACCTTC. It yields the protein CASRFGQGGGYTF.

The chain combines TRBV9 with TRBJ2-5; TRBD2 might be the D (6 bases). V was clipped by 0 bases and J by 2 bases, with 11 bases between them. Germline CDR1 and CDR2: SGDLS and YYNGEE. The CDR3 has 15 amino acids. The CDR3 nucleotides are TGTGCCAGCAGCGTAGGACGGGGAGGACAAGAGACCCAGTACTTC. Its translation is CASSVGRGGQETQYF.

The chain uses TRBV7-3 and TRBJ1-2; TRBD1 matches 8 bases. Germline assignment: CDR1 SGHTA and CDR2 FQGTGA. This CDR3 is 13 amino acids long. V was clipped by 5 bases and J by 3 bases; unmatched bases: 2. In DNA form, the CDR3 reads TGTGCCAGCAGCCCGGACAGGGACTATGGCTACACCTTC. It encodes CASSPDRDYGYTF.

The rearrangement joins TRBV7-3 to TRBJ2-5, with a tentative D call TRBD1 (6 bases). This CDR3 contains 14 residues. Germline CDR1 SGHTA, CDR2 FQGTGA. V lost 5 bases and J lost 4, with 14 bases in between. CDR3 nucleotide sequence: TGTGCCAGCAGCCTCAGGGGCAAATTAGAGACCCAGTACTTC. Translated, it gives CASSLRGKLETQYF.

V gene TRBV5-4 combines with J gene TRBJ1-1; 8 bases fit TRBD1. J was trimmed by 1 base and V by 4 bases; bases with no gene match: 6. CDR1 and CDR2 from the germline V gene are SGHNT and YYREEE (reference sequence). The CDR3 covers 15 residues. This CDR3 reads CASSPGGTGNTEAFF. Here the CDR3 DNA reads TGTGCCAGCAGCCCAGGCGGGACAGGGAACACTGAAGCTTTCTTT.

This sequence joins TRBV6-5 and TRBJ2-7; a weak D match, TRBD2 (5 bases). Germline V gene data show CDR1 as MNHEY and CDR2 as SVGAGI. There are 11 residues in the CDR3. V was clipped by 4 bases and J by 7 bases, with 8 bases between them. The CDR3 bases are TGTGCCAGCAGTTCCCCGGGGGAGCAGTACTTC. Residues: CASSSPGEQYF.

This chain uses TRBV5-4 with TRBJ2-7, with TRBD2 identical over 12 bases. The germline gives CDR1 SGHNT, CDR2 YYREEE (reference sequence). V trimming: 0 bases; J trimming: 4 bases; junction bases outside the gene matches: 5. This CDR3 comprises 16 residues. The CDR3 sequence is CASSLGLAGAAYEQYF. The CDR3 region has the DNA TGTGCCAGCAGCTTGGGACTAGCGGGAGCGGCATACGAGCAGTACTTC.

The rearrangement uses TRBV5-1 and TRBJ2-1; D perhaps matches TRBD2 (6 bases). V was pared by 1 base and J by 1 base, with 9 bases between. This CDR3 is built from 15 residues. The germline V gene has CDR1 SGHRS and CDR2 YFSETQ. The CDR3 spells CASSLISGSYNEQFF. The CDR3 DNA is TGCGCCAGCAGCTTGATCAGCGGGTCCTACAATGAGCAGTTCTTC.

This CDR3 reads CAWRGDSHAYGYTF. The CDR3 DNA sequence: TGTGCCTGGAGAGGGGACAGCCATGCCTATGGCTACACCTTC. This chain joins TRBV30 and TRBJ1-2, with 7 bases identical to TRBD1. With 3 bases clipped from V and 4 bases from J, the junction kept 8 bases outside the gene matches. Germline CDR1 and CDR2: GTSNPN and SVGIG (reference sequence). The CDR3 is 14 amino acids. The complete variable domain, with remaining parts taken from reference TRBV30 and TRBJ1-2, reads SQTIHQWPATLVQPVGSPLSLECTVEGTSNPNLYWYRQAAGRGLQLLFYSVGIGQISSEVPQNLSASRPQDRQFILSSKKLLLSDSGFYLCAWRGDSHAYGYTFGSGTRLTVV.

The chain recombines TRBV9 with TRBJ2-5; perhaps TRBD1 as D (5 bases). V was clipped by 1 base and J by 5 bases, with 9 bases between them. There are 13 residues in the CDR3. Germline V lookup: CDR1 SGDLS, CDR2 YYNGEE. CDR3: CASSVSGHETQYF. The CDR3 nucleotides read TGTGCCAGCAGCGTATCAGGGCACGAGACCCAGTACTTC.

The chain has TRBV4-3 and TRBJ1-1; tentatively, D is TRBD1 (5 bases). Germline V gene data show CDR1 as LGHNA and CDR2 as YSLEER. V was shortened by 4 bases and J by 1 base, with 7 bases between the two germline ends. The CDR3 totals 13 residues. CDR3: CASSRGRNTEAFF. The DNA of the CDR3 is TGCGCCAGCAGCCGGGGCAGGAACACTGAAGCTTTCTTT.

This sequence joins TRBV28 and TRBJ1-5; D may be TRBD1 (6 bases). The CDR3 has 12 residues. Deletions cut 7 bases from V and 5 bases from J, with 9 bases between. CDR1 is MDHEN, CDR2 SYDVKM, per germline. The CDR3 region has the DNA TGTGCCAGCACCTACAGGGATCAGCCCCAGCATTTT. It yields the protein CASTYRDQPQHF.